The next 14 T cell receptor beta chains were all read from a single sample in a study of STAT5B mutations in CD4+ large granular lymphocyte leukemia. Here immunoSEQ multiplex PCR was the method, and the copy in TCRdb shows in-frame clones only, minus some. This sample has approximately 32,000 clones; 69% occur once, and the top ten carry approximately 2.5%. The sample comprised CD4+ T cells from blood buffy coats. These receptors all stem from a human donor in good health.

Only a few counts were recorded for this clone. This chain uses TRBV23-1 with TRBJ2-7; the match to TRBD1 covers 9 bases. TRBV23-1 is flagged as an ORF with uncertain function. This CDR3 contains 14 residues. V lost 6 bases, J lost 1 base, and 4 bases stayed unmatched. The CDR3 spells CASRGTGLSYEQYF. The DNA for the CDR3 is TGCGCCAGCAGGGGGACAGGGTTGTCCTACGAGCAGTACTTC.

The J gene is TRBJ1-2, the V gene TRBV18, with TRBD1 identical over 7 bases. The CDR3 extends over 15 amino acids. Trimming cost V 2 bases and J 3 bases; bases outside gene matches: 6. CDR1 KGHSH and CDR2 LQKENI come from the germline V gene. For the CDR3, the DNA is TGTGCCAGCTCACCAAGGGCAGGGGGAGACTATGGCTACACCTTC. This gives the protein CASSPRAGGDYGYTF.

The J gene is TRBJ2-2, the V gene TRBV7-3, with TRBD2 matching over 9 bases. The CDR3 has 17 residues. The germline V gene encodes CDR1 SGHTA and CDR2 FQGTGA. V shed 4 bases, J shed 6 bases, and the junction held 12 bases outside the gene matches. CDR3 coding DNA: TGTGCCAGCAGCTCTTACCCTAGCGGGGATCAAGCCGGGGAGCTGTTTTTT. Amino acids: CASSSYPSGDQAGELFF.

The chain carries TRBV6-6 and TRBJ2-5; 7 nucleotides match TRBD2. The CDR3 is 15 residues long. Germline V lookup: CDR1 MNHNY, CDR2 SVGAGI (reference sequence). V trimming: 3 bases; J trimming: 1 base; junction bases outside the gene matches: 5. Written as DNA, the CDR3 is TGTGCCAGCAGTTATGGGAGCGGGGTCCAAGAGACCCAGTACTTC. This sequence encodes CASSYGSGVQETQYF.

The table lists this clone with a few counts. This chain uses TRBV25-1 with TRBJ1-1; unclear D gene. Trimming removed 7 bases at V and 0 bases at J, with 15 bases between. The CDR3 runs to 15 residues. Germline CDR1 is MGHDK and CDR2 is SYGVNS. The CDR3 loop is CASNRGAPMNTEAFF. DNA for the CDR3: TGTGCCAGCAACCGCGGAGCACCAATGAACACTGAAGCTTTCTTT.

The chain links TRBV5-1 to TRBJ2-1; the match to TRBD2 covers 9 bases. The CDR3 is 16 residues long. Germline V gene data show CDR1 as SGHRS and CDR2 as YFSETQ. Trimming at V came to 6 bases and at J to 8 bases, leaving 15 bases not matched to a gene. The CDR3 DNA reads as TGCGCCAGCATGCGCGCGGCTAGCGGGACATTTGATGAGCAGTTCTTC. Its protein is CASMRAASGTFDEQFF.

The chain combines TRBV7-2 with TRBJ1-1; no definite D call. The V gene lost 1 base and the J gene lost 0 bases, with 9 bases spanning the gap. Germline CDR1 and CDR2: SGHTA and FQGNSA. The CDR3 sequence is 15 residues long. In DNA form, the CDR3 reads TGTGCCAGCAGCTTAGACAACAGTATGAACACTGAAGCTTTCTTT. It translates to CASSLDNSMNTEAFF.

The J gene is TRBJ1-1, the V gene TRBV27; D is perhaps TRBD1 (5 bases). Trimming cost V 0 bases and J 11 bases, with 19 bases left between them. This CDR3 spans 15 amino acids. Germline V gives CDR1 MNHEY, CDR2 SMNVEV (reference sequence). CDR3 sequence (DNA): TGTGCCAGCAGTTTATCGGGGCAGGGAAACACTGGGGCTTTCTTT. Amino acid sequence: CASSLSGQGNTGAFF.

The chain has TRBV2 and TRBJ2-3, with 9 positions matching TRBD2. CDR1 is SNHLY and CDR2 is FYNNEI in the germline V gene. The CDR3 contains 16 residues. With V trimmed by 2 bases and J by 6 bases, 9 bases remained unmatched. This CDR3 reads CASSERGLAGTDTQYF. The CDR3 nucleotides read TGTGCCAGCAGTGAAAGGGGGCTAGCGGGGACGGATACGCAGTATTTT.

V and J are TRBV19 and TRBJ1-5, with 12 bases matching TRBD1. This CDR3 has 15 amino acids. Looked up from germline, CDR1 is LNHDA and CDR2 is SQIVND (reference sequence). Trimming cost V 9 bases and J 5 bases; bases outside gene matches: 8. The CDR3 sequence: CARLRGQGADQPQHF. DNA for the CDR3: TGTGCCAGACTAAGGGGACAGGGGGCCGATCAGCCCCAGCATTTT. Variable domain in full (rest from reference TRBV19 and TRBJ1-5): DGGITQSPKYLFRKEGQNVTLSCEQNLNHDAMYWYRQDPGQGLRLIYYSQIVNDFQKGDIAEGYSVSREKKESFPLTVTSAQKNPTAFYLCARLRGQGADQPQHFGDGTRLSIL.

V gene TRBV2 combines with J gene TRBJ1-5; D uncertain. Germline CDR1 SNHLY, CDR2 FYNNEI. Trimming removed 9 bases from V and 3 bases from J, with 12 bases in between. The CDR3 covers 13 residues. The CDR3 sequence: CASKQVPNQPQHF. As DNA, the CDR3 is TGTGCCAGTAAACAAGTACCCAATCAGCCCCAGCATTTT.

The V call is TRBV7-9, the J call TRBJ2-2, with a possible D match to TRBD1 (6 bases). CDR3 length: 15 residues. Germline values: CDR1 SEHNR, CDR2 FQNEAQ (reference sequence). The germline V and J ends were trimmed by 6 bases and 0 bases, with 11 bases remaining between them. The CDR3 loop reads CASSSGTSNTGELFF. The CDR3 DNA is TGTGCCAGCAGTTCCGGGACATCGAACACCGGGGAGCTGTTTTTT. Looking up the rest from reference TRBV7-9 and TRBJ2-2 gives the full variable domain: DTGVSQNPRHKITKRGQNVTFRCDPISEHNRLYWYRQTLGQGPEFLTYFQNEAQLEKSRLLSDRFSAERPKGSFSTLEIQRTEQGDSAMYLCASSSGTSNTGELFFGEGSRLTVL.

This rearrangement joins TRBV30 to TRBJ2-3, with TRBD1 identical over 9 bases. This CDR3 region has 15 residues. With V trimmed by 1 base and J by 2 bases, 4 bases remained unmatched. Germline V lookup: CDR1 GTSNPN, CDR2 SVGIG (reference sequence). The CDR3 nucleotides are TGTGCCTGGAGTGGCGGGACAGGGACCACAGATACGCAGTATTTT. It is translated as CAWSGGTGTTDTQYF.

The rearrangement links TRBV29-1 to TRBJ2-5; TRBD1 aligns across 7 bases. Germline V CDR1 and CDR2: SQVTM, ANQGSEA. The length of the CDR3 is 13 residues. V gave up 7 bases and J gave up 4 bases; unmatched junction bases: 9. The DNA of the CDR3 is TGCAGCGGCGACAGGGTTCTAGGAGAGACCCAGTACTTC. Its protein product is CSGDRVLGETQYF.